Below, one T cell receptor (beta chain) is given with its context. Its antigen is not known. This sample stems from a study of identical twins. Study-level results: Conclusions rested on cross-sectional statistics rather than following the same donors. It was out-of-frame TCR alpha sharing in monozygotic twins that models underestimated. Beta out-of-frame sequences displayed a weaker excess of sharing between twins.

TCRdb passed the 5' RACE reads through MiXCR, listing each CDR3 protein once. Of hundreds of thousands of distinct CDR3 sequences listed, over 9% are singletons. The CDR3 runs 13 residues. Germline values: CDR1 SGHTA, CDR2 FQGNSA. V was clipped by 5 bases and J by 5 bases, with 10 bases between them. The same data also went into a second study, on yellow fever vaccine responses in identical twins. In that study: Twins' vaccine T cell response reportedly gave the appearance of partial convergence and partial personalization.

The clonotype was recovered from a young woman in good health. V is TRBV7-2 and J is TRBJ1-5; D perhaps matches TRBD1 (6 bases). Material for sequencing was CD8+ T cells sorted from blood. The CDR3 DNA sequence: TGTGCCAGCAGCCTACAGGGAGATCAGCCCCAGCATTTT. The encoded protein is CASSLQGDQPQHF.